This T cell receptor beta chain was retrieved from a study of T cells in Graves' hyperthyroidism and ophthalmopathy. Study summary: Peripheral blood specimens were obtained at initial diagnosis, prior to any treatment.

The germline V gene encodes CDR1 SGHRS and CDR2 YFSETQ. The V gene lost 0 bases and the J gene lost 4 bases, with 8 bases spanning the gap. The CDR3 totals 14 residues. This clonotype has a count of ten or more. RNA transcripts gave rise to amplified TCR beta CDR3 regions. RT-PCR in the first round (using the HTBI primer set) targeted the TCR CDR3. TCRdb ran MiXCR on the multiplex PCR reads and lists one entry per CDR3 protein. The top ten clones hold approximately 3.5% of a sample with about 600,000 distinct CDR3 sequences, about a sixth of them seen once. The chain couples TRBV5-1 to TRBJ2-1, with D unresolved. This receptor was obtained from a woman aged 40 to 50 with Graves' ophthalmopathy. The source material was blood. The CDR3 bases are TGCGCCAGCAGCTTGGGGCCAACTTACAATGAGCAGTTCTTC. Protein sequence: CASSLGPTYNEQFF.